This is a list of T cell receptor beta chains from one sample in a study of blood T cell repertoires in COVID-19. Measured with immunoSEQ multiplex PCR; TCRdb has only the in-frame clones, and not every one. The profile shows around 190,000 clones, roughly 79% of them singletons. Sequenced sample: peripheral blood. Source of these receptors: a middle-aged woman with COVID-19, enrolled during active disease. Both conserved end residues are part of each CDR3. Clone size appears in some rows only: once, few, many, or a class for an expanded clone.

TRBJ2-1 | TRBV29-1 | - | CSVGGPVLGEQFF
TRBJ1-2 | TRBV21-1 | - | CASRPRQANYGYTF
TRBJ2-3 | TRBV6-5 | - | CASSYSWTSGTDTQYF
TRBJ2-1 | TRBV7-9 | - | CASSPTGLAGGNEQFF
TRBJ1-1 | TRBV15 | - | CATSRDGEGTEAFF
TRBJ2-5 | TRBV5-1 | - | CASSPGTAEETQYF
TRBJ2-1 | TRBV28 | few | CASSFGVPSYNEQFF
TRBJ2-7 | TRBV10-2 | - | CASSEWTSGRDEQYF
TRBJ1-2 | TRBV13 | - | CASSIGTGDQGYTF
TRBJ2-7 | TRBV4-2 | - | CASSQAGLAIYEQYF
TRBJ1-5 | TRBV10-2 | - | CASSEGVGTYQPQHF
TRBJ2-3 | TRBV12-3/TRBV12-4 | - | CASSSRGADTQYF
TRBJ1-5 | TRBV2 | - | CASSGDSNQPQHF
TRBJ1-5 | TRBV11-3 | few | CASSTRHRGNQPQHF
TRBJ1-2 | TRBV19 | - | CASSYGPAGYGYTF
TRBJ2-7 | TRBV28 | - | CASSSLGLAGEQYF
TRBJ2-1 | TRBV7-9 | - | CASSLGQLQFF
TRBJ1-5 | TRBV19 | - | CASTDSGNQPQHF
TRBJ1-1 | TRBV18 | - | CASSPLQTGRNTEAFF
TRBJ1-1 | TRBV6-1 | once | CASSELLEGGTEAFF
TRBJ2-2 | TRBV6-5 | many | CASILTGNTGELFF
TRBJ1-4 | TRBV28 | once | CASSPQDRGEAEKLFF
TRBJ2-7 | TRBV7-8 | - | CASSYGTGSYDEQYF
TRBJ2-7 | TRBV7-9 | few | CASSLIQEQYF
TRBJ2-5 | TRBV4-2 | - | CASSQGGAGETQYF
TRBJ2-5 | TRBV18 | - | CASSPLGETQYF
TRBJ1-5 | TRBV19 | - | CASRVGFNQPQHF
TRBJ1-2 | TRBV4-1 | - | CAAAGGYGYTF
TRBJ1-5 | TRBV27 | - | CASRSGQGFNQPQHF
TRBJ2-5 | TRBV3-1/TRBV3-2 | - | CASSQDSRTGIQETQYF
TRBJ1-4 | TRBV12-5 | - | CASGSGTVNEKLFF
TRBJ2-5 | TRBV14 | few | CASSQGAGGSETQYF
TRBJ2-1 | TRBV10-1 | - | CASSPTGLAGEGEQFF
TRBJ2-5 | TRBV3-1/TRBV3-2 | - | CASSQDWRNQETQYF
TRBJ1-3 | TRBV30 | - | CAWSVARGLRAF
TRBJ2-1 | TRBV3-1/TRBV3-2 | few | CASSHNGTIEQFF
TRBJ2-1 | TRBV12-3/TRBV12-4 | - | CASSLVGEWEQFF
TRBJ2-6 | TRBV7-9 | - | CASSLALRAGANVLTF
TRBJ1-2 | TRBV12-3/TRBV12-4 | - | CASSLWVGDGYTF
TRBJ1-6 | TRBV6-4 | - | CASSDRGTGGSPLHF
TRBJ2-7 | TRBV5-1 | - | CASSFTSATYEQYF
TRBJ1-3 | TRBV30 | - | CAWRDSGVRVYF
TRBJ2-1 | TRBV6-6 | - | CASSPTAHEQFF
TRBJ2-1 | TRBV9 | - | CASSVAALNEQFF
TRBJ1-5 | TRBV11-2 | - | CASSPTGLRGQPQHF
TRBJ1-1 | TRBV19 | - | CASSIVREGEAFF
TRBJ2-2 | TRBV5-4 | - | CASSLARGTGELFF
TRBJ1-1 | TRBV6-5 | - | CASSYGGGTEAFF
TRBJ1-3 | TRBV6-5 | - | CASRGSNHSGNTIYF
TRBJ2-1 | TRBV18 | - | CASSPIAGADNEQFF
TRBJ1-1 | TRBV19 | once | CASRTTGFTEAFF
TRBJ2-3 | TRBV14 | - | CASSQFPGTDTQYF
TRBJ1-4 | TRBV6-1 | - | CASSDRGRGKLFF